This T cell receptor beta chain was captured by sequencing in a study of T cells in Graves' hyperthyroidism and ophthalmopathy. With V trimmed by 5 bases and J by 8 bases, 8 bases remained unmatched. This CDR3 is built from 13 residues. Germline-derived CDR1 and CDR2 are DFQATT and SNEGSKA (reference sequence). On this clonotype: The antigen is unknown.

Study-wide points: Blood also showed most of the thyroid clonotypes that were expanded above 0.001.

RNA transcripts were the template for amplifying TCR beta CDR3 regions. A set of HTBI primers served as the primers for a first-round RT-PCR of the TCR CDR3. Using its own MiXCR run on the multiplex PCR reads, TCRdb lists one record per CDR3 protein. Here the sample spans nearly 750,000 distinct CDR3 sequences, approximately 40% being singletons. Researchers defined stable Graves' hyperthyroidism as no ophthalmopathy progression within 18 months. Sample: blood. The source of this sequence is a woman aged 35 to 49 with Graves' hyperthyroidism. The rearrangement uses TRBV20-1 and TRBJ2-7, with 11 bases fitting TRBD2. The CDR3, as DNA: TGCAGTGCTGAAACTAGCGGGAGTATGCAGCAGTACTTC. The encoded protein is CSAETSGSMQQYF.